Each of the 3 T cell receptor beta chains below was sequenced from the same sample in a study of cytomegalovirus exposure and HLA in healthy donors. Vbeta (60) and Jbeta (13) primers were used in the PCR. The data were produced by immunoSEQ multiplex PCR, yet TCRdb's version contains in-frame clones alone and is incomplete. The repertoire has more than 100,000 clones, approximately 72% of them found once; the top ten carry 30%. Sequenced material: PBMCs. These receptors all stem from a man aged 55 to 70 in good health and CMV-seropositive.

The rearrangement links TRBV4-1 to TRBJ1-2, with a weak D call TRBD1 (5 bases). Trimming stripped 1 base from V and 6 bases from J, with 18 bases between. The CDR3 contains 16 residues. Per germline, CDR1 MGHRA and CDR2 YSYEKL. CDR3 DNA: TGCGCCAGCAGCCAAGTTTGGTTTTTGGCGGGGGATGGCTACACCTTC. Translating gives CASSQVWFLAGDGYTF.

The rearrangement links TRBV7-8 to TRBJ2-2; possible D gene TRBD1, 6 bases. The ends were cut back, 4 bases at V and 6 bases at J, with 12 bases in the middle. This CDR3 spans 14 amino acids. Germline assignment: CDR1 SGHVS and CDR2 FQNEAQ. The CDR3 loop reads CASSSPYRAGELFF. Written as DNA, the CDR3 is TGTGCCAGCAGCTCCCCATACAGGGCCGGGGAGCTGTTTTTT. Based on the CDR3 plus reference TRBV7-8 and TRBJ2-2, the full variable domain is GAGVSQSPRYKVAKRGQDVALRCDPISGHVSLFWYQQALGQGPEFLTYFQNEAQLDKSGLPSDRFFAERPEGSVSTLKIQRTQQEDSAVYLCASSSPYRAGELFFGEGSRLTVL.

The genes are TRBV7-3 and TRBJ2-2; D might be TRBD1 (5 bases). The CDR3 is 14 amino acids. From germline, CDR1 is SGHTA and CDR2 FQGTGA. V was clipped by 5 bases and J by 3 bases, with 10 bases between them. The CDR3 nucleotides read TGTGCCAGCAGCCGAGACAGATACACCGGGGAGCTGTTTTTT. Translation gives CASSRDRYTGELFF.